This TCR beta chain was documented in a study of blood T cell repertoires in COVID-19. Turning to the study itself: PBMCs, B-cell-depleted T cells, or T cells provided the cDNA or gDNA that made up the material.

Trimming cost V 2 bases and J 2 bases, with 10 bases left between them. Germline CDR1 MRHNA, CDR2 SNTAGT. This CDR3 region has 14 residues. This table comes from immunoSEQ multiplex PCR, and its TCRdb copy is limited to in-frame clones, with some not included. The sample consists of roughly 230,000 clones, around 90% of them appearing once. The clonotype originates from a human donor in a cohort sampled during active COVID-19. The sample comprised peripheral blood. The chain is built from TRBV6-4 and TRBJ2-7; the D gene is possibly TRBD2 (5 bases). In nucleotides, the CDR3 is TGTGCCAGCAGTGACACCACTAGAGCCTACGAGCAGTACTTC. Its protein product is CASSDTTRAYEQYF.